A selection of T cell receptor beta chains follows, all from one sample in a study of blood T cell repertoires in COVID-19. The repertoire was sequenced with immunoSEQ multiplex PCR; TCRdb's copy has only in-frame clones and lacks some. The sample includes over 200,000 clones, 70% to 90% seen only once; the top ten take more than 0.95%. The sample was peripheral blood. The receptor source for this set is a woman aged 35 to 49 who had recovered from COVID-19. Each CDR3 is given without its conserved first and last residue.

cdr3_aa: ASRYGTGHSNQPQH
v_call: TRBV28

cdr3_aa: ASSLGFRGEAF
v_call: TRBV7-2

cdr3_aa: ASSHGLIAGAGTGELF
v_call: TRBV4-3

cdr3_aa: ASSHSGGYNEQF
v_call: TRBV7-3

cdr3_aa: ATSTSYNEQF
v_call: TRBV15

cdr3_aa: ASSQLAGLTDTQY
v_call: TRBV7-9

cdr3_aa: ASRWRVNNEQF
v_call: TRBV19

cdr3_aa: ASSSLDTQY
v_call: TRBV7-2

cdr3_aa: SVGRTGNTEAF
v_call: TRBV29-1

cdr3_aa: ASSPGGPGGNTIY
v_call: TRBV28

cdr3_aa: ASSPRKEGAAQY
v_call: TRBV7-7

cdr3_aa: ASSIGDLPGDEQY
v_call: TRBV19

cdr3_aa: ASREGQGNTEAF
v_call: TRBV9

cdr3_aa: ASSLVLGGGYEQY
v_call: TRBV7-2

cdr3_aa: ASSYRQGIYEQY
v_call: TRBV6-5

cdr3_aa: ASSITGNGYEQY
v_call: TRBV7-2

cdr3_aa: ASSRTGGSQPQH
v_call: TRBV5-1

cdr3_aa: AGGRTNYGYT
v_call: TRBV7-9

cdr3_aa: ASSPLTDYGYT
v_call: TRBV5-1

cdr3_aa: ASRAGGDQETQY
v_call: TRBV6-1

cdr3_aa: ASSPRTSSSPPYQETQY
v_call: TRBV7-4

cdr3_aa: ASSIGLAGYNEQF
v_call: TRBV19

cdr3_aa: ASRHRGRGHPQH
v_call: TRBV6-5

cdr3_aa: ASSLGGLAATGELF
v_call: TRBV11-2

cdr3_aa: ASSLSGGPRNEQF
v_call: TRBV9

cdr3_aa: AISGPDRGAYEQY
v_call: TRBV10-3

cdr3_aa: ASGLGQGGTGELF
v_call: TRBV12-5

cdr3_aa: ASSLAWGGTQY
v_call: TRBV11-2

cdr3_aa: SETSGSRTDTQY
v_call: TRBV29-1

cdr3_aa: ASSQGLAGVSNEQF
v_call: TRBV7-9

cdr3_aa: ASSQRDRVHEQY
v_call: TRBV7-9

cdr3_aa: SAPRGDTQY
v_call: TRBV20-1

cdr3_aa: ASSGLQGRPNYGYT
v_call: TRBV9

cdr3_aa: ASSPLSGELF
v_call: TRBV5-4

cdr3_aa: ASSLARALPGGDTQY
v_call: TRBV5-4

cdr3_aa: ASSPRGLAGVGRETQY
v_call: TRBV28

cdr3_aa: ASSPGSGYT
v_call: TRBV5-1

cdr3_aa: ASSLGGTSLHNEQF
v_call: TRBV5-1

cdr3_aa: ASSFSGTDKETQY
v_call: TRBV11-3

cdr3_aa: ASSLVQMPGNTIY
v_call: TRBV7-8

cdr3_aa: ASSHPAEKLF
v_call: TRBV4-1

cdr3_aa: ASSFPQGAKNIQY
v_call: TRBV6-6

cdr3_aa: ASSTEGVLQETQY
v_call: TRBV5-4

cdr3_aa: ASSPGVPGTSGGDYEQY
v_call: TRBV4-3

cdr3_aa: ASSPERDRGLFEAQY
v_call: TRBV28

cdr3_aa: AGSQAKNIQY
v_call: TRBV2